This T cell receptor (beta chain) was found in a study of cytomegalovirus exposure and HLA in healthy donors. General observations from the study: What a later analysis reportedly showed was that an Asian-associated ancestry cluster had fewer N-insertions than the roughly 670-donor mean.

Germline lookup yields CDR1 DFQATT and CDR2 SNEGSKA (reference sequence). The CDR3 length is 10 residues. The primer mix had 60 Vbeta and 13 Jbeta primers. Sequencing was performed with immunoSEQ multiplex PCR; in TCRdb, only in-frame clones are kept and a portion is missing. Among 100,000 to 120,000 clones listed, around 63% were seen once. Only a few counts were recorded for this clone. Antigen unknown. The sequenced material came from PBMCs. This clonotype originated in a man aged 25-45 years in good health and CMV-seronegative. This sequence joins TRBV20-1 and TRBJ2-3, with 7 nucleotides matching TRBD2. CDR3 sequence (DNA): TGCGCCGGGGGGTCAGATACGCAGTATTTT. Amino acids: CAGGSDTQYF.